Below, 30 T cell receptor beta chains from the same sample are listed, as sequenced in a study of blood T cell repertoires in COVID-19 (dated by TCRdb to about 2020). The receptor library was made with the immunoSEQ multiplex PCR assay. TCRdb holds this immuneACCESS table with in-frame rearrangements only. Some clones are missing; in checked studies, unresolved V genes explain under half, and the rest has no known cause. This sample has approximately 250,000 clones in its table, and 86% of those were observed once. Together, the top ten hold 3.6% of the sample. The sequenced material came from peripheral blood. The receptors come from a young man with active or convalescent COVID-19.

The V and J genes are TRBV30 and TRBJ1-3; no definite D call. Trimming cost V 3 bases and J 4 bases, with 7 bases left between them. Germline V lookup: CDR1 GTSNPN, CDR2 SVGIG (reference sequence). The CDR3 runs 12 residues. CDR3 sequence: CAWSLQGNTIYF. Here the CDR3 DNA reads TGTGCCTGGAGCTTACAGGGAAACACCATATATTTT.

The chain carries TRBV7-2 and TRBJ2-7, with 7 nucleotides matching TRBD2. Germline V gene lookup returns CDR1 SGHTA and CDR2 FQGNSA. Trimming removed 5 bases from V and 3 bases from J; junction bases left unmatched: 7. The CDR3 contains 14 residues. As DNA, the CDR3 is TGTGCCAGCAGCCTAGGGACTACCGTCTACGAGCAGTACTTC. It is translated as CASSLGTTVYEQYF.

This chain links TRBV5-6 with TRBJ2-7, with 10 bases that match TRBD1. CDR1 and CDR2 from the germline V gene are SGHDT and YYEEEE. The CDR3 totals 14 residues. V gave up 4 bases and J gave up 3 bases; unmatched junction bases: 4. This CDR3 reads CASSPGQGSYEQYF. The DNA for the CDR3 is TGTGCCAGCAGCCCGGGACAGGGGAGCTACGAGCAGTACTTC.

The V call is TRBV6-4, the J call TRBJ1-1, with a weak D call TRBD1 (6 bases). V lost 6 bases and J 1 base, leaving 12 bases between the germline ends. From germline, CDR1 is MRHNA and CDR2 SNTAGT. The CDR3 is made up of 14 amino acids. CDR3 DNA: TGTGCCAGCAGGGTAAACAGGGAGAACACTGAAGCTTTCTTT. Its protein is CASRVNRENTEAFF.

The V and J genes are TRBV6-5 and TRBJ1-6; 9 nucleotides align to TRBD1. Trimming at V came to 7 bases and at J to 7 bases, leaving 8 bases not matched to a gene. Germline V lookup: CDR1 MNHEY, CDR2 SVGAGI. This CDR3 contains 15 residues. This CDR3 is CASMTGGLLNSPLHF. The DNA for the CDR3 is TGTGCCAGCATGACAGGGGGTCTGCTCAATTCACCCCTCCACTTT.

The CDR3 nucleotides read TGTGCCAGTAGTATCGGACAGGGGGCTAATGGCTACACCTTC. It yields the protein CASSIGQGANGYTF. The chain uses TRBV19 and TRBJ1-2; 11 bases are shared with TRBD1. The germline V gene has CDR1 LNHDA and CDR2 SQIVND (reference sequence). The length of the CDR3 is 14 residues. J gave up 6 bases and V 3 bases, and 3 bases lay outside the gene matches. The variable domain in full, with the rest retrieved from reference TRBV19 and TRBJ1-2, is DGGITQSPKYLFRKEGQNVTLSCEQNLNHDAMYWYRQDPGQGLRLIYYSQIVNDFQKGDIAEGYSVSREKKESFPLTVTSAQKNPTAFYLCASSIGQGANGYTFGSGTRLTVV.

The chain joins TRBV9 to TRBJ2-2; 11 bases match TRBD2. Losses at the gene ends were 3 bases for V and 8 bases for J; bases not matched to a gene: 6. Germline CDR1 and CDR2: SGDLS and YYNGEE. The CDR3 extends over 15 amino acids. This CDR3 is CASSAYGTSGGELFF. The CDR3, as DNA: TGTGCCAGCAGCGCCTATGGGACTAGCGGTGGGGAGCTGTTTTTT.

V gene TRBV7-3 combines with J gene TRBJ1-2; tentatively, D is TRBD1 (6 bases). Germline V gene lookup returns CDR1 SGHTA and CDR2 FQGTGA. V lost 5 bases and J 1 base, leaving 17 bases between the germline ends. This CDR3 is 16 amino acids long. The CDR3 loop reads CASSPSAQGSNYGYTF. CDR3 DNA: TGTGCCAGCAGCCCGAGCGCGCAGGGGAGTAACTATGGCTACACCTTC.

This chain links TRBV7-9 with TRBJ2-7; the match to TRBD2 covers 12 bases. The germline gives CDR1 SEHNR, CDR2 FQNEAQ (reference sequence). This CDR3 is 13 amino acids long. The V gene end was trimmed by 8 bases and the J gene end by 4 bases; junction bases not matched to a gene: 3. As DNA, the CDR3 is TGTGCCAGCGGACTAGCGGGGTGGTACGAGCAGTACTTC. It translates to CASGLAGWYEQYF. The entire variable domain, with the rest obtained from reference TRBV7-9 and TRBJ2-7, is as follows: DTGVSQNPRHKITKRGQNVTFRCDPISEHNRLYWYRQTLGQGPEFLTYFQNEAQLEKSRLLSDRFSAERPKGSFSTLEIQRTEQGDSAMYLCASGLAGWYEQYFGPGTRLTVT.

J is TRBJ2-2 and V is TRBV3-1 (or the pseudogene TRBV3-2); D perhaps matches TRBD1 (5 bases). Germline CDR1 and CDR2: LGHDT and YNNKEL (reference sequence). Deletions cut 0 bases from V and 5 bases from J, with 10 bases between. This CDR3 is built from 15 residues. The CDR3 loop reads CASSQDSKGTGELFF. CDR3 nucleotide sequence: TGTGCCAGCAGCCAAGATTCTAAGGGGACCGGGGAGCTGTTTTTT.

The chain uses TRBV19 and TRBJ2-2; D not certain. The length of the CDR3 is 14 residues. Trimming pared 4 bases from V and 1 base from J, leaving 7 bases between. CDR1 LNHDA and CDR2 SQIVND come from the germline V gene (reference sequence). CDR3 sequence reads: CASSTVGNTGELFF. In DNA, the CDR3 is TGTGCCAGTAGTACTGTCGGGAACACCGGGGAGCTGTTTTTT. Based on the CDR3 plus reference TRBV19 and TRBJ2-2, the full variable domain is DGGITQSPKYLFRKEGQNVTLSCEQNLNHDAMYWYRQDPGQGLRLIYYSQIVNDFQKGDIAEGYSVSREKKESFPLTVTSAQKNPTAFYLCASSTVGNTGELFFGEGSRLTVL.

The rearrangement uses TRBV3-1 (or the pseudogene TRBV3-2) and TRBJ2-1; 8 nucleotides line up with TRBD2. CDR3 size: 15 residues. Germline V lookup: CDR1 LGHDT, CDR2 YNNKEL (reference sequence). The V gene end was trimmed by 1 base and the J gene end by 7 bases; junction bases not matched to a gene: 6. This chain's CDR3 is CASSQVGGAMNEQFF. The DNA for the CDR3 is TGTGCCAGCAGCCAAGTCGGGGGGGCCATGAATGAGCAGTTCTTC.

The CDR3 loop is CASSPGTGNQPQHF. In nucleotides, the CDR3 is TGTGCCAGCAGCCCCGGGACAGGCAATCAGCCCCAGCATTTT. The rearrangement joins TRBV28 to TRBJ1-5; 7 positions agree with TRBD1. V was pared by 6 bases and J by 2 bases, with 4 bases of the junction left unmatched. Germline V CDR1 and CDR2: MDHEN, SYDVKM. The CDR3 spans 14 residues.

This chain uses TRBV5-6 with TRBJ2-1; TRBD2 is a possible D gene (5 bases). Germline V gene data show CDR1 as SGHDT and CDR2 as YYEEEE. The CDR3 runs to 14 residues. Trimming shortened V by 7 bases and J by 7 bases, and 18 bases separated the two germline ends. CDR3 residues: CASFGLVYRNEQFF. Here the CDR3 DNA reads TGTGCCAGCTTCGGACTTGTTTACCGTAATGAGCAGTTCTTC. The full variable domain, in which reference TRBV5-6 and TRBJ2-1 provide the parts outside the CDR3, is DAGVTQSPTHLIKTRGQQVTLRCSPKSGHDTVSWYQQALGQGPQFIFQYYEEEERQRGNFPDRFSGHQFPNYSSELNVNALLLGDSALYLCASFGLVYRNEQFFGPGTRLTVL.

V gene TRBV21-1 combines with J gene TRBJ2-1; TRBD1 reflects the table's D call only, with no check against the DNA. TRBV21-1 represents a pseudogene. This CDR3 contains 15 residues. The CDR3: CASSKGGQVYNEQFF. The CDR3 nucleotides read TGTGCCAGCAGCAAAGGGGGACAGGTATACAATGAGCAGTTCTTC.

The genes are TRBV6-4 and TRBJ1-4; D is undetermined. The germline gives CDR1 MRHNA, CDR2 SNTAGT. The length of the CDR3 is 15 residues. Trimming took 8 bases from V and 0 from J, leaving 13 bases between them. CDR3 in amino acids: CASEVEVTTNEKLFF. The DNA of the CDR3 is TGTGCCAGCGAGGTGGAGGTTACAACTAATGAAAAACTGTTTTTT.

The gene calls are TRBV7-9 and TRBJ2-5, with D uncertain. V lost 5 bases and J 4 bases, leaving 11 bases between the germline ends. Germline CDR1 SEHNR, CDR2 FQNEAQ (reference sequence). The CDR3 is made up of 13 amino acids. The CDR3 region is CASSPLGRETQYF. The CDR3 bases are TGTGCCAGCAGCCCTTTGGGCCGAGAGACCCAGTACTTC.

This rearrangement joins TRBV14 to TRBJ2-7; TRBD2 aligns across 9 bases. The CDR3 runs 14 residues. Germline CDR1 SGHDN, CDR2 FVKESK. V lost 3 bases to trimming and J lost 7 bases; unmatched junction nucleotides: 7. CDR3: CASSQGLAVVEQYF. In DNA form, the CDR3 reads TGTGCCAGCAGCCAGGGACTAGCAGTTGTGGAGCAGTACTTC. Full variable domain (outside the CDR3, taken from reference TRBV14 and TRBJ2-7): EAGVTQFPSHSVIEKGQTVTLRCDPISGHDNLYWYRRVMGKEIKFLLHFVKESKQDESGMPNNRFLAERTGGTYSTLKVQPAELEDSGVYFCASSQGLAVVEQYFGPGTRLTVT.

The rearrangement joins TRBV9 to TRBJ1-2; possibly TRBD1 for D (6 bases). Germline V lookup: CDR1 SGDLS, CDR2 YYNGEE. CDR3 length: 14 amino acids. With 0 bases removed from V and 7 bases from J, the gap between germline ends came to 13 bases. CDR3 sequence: CASSVAPGAVGYTF. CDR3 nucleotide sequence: TGTGCCAGCAGCGTAGCACCAGGGGCAGTTGGCTACACCTTC.

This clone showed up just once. The CDR3 sequence is CASSLGDLSPSNEQFF. The CDR3 bases are TGCGCCAGCAGCCTAGGGGATCTGTCTCCCTCCAATGAGCAGTTCTTC. This chain joins TRBV5-1 and TRBJ2-1; weak D call: TRBD1 (5 bases). The CDR3 totals 16 residues. The germline CDR1 and CDR2 sequences are SGHRS and YFSETQ. The V gene lost 4 bases and the J gene lost 6 bases, with 20 bases spanning the gap.

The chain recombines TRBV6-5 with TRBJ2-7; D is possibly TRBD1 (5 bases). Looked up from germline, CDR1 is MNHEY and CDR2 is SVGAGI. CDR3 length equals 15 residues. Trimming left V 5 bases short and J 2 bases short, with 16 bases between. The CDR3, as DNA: TGTGCCAGCAGTCCACACAGGCGACAAACCTACGAGCAGTACTTC. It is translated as CASSPHRRQTYEQYF.

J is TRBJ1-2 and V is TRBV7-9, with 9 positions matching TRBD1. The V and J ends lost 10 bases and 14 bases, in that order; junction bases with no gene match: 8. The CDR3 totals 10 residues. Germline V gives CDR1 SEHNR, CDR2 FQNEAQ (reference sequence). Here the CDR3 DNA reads TGTGCCATGGACAGGGGAGTTTTGACCTTC. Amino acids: CAMDRGVLTF. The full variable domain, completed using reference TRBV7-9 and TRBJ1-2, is DTGVSQNPRHKITKRGQNVTFRCDPISEHNRLYWYRQTLGQGPEFLTYFQNEAQLEKSRLLSDRFSAERPKGSFSTLEIQRTEQGDSAMYLCAMDRGVLTFGSGTRLTVV.

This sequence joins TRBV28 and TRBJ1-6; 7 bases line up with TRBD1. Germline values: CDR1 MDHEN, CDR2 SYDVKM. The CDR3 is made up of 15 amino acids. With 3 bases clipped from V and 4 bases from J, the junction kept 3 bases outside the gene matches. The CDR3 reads CASSLGQLYNSPLHF. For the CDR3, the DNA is TGTGCCAGCAGTTTGGGACAGCTATATAATTCACCCCTCCACTTT.

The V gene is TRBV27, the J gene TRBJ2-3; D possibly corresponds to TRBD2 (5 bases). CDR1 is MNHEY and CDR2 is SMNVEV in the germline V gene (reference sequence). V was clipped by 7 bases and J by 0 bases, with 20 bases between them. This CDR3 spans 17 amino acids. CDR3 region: CASKRWQKRTSTDTQYF. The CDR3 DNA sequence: TGTGCCAGCAAGCGCTGGCAGAAGCGGACTAGCACAGATACGCAGTATTTT.

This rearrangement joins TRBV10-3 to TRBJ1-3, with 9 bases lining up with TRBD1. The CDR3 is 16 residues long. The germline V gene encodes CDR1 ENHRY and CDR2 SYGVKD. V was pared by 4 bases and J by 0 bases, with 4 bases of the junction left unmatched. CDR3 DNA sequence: TGTGCCATCAGTGGGCGGGACAGGGCCTCTGGAAACACCATATATTTT. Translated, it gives CAISGRDRASGNTIYF.

CDR3 loop: CASSQMGRDNGYTF. CDR3 sequence (DNA): TGTGCCAGCAGCCAAATGGGCAGGGATAATGGCTACACCTTC. The rearrangement links TRBV3-1 (or the pseudogene TRBV3-2) to TRBJ1-2; D is possibly TRBD1 (5 bases). Germline CDR1 reads LGHDT; CDR2 reads YNNKEL (reference sequence). V was pared by 2 bases and J by 6 bases, with 13 bases between. The CDR3 has 14 residues.

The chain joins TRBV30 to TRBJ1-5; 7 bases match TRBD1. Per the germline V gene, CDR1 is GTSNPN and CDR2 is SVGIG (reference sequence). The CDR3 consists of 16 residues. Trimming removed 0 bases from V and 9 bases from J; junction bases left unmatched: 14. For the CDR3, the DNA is TGTGCCTGGAGTGTACACAGGGGCCAGGGGCGGATGCCCCAGCATTTT. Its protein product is CAWSVHRGQGRMPQHF.

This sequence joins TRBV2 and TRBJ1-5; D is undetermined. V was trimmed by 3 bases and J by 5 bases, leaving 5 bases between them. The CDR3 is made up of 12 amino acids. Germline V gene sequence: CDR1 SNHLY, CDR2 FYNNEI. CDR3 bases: TGTGCCAGCAGTGACCCGGATCAGCCCCAGCATTTT. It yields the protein CASSDPDQPQHF. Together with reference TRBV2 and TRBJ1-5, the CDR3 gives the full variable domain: EPEVTQTPSHQVTQMGQEVILRCVPISNHLYFYWYRQILGQKVEFLVSFYNNEISEKSEIFDDQFSVERPDGSNFTLKIRSTKLEDSAMYFCASSDPDQPQHFGDGTRLSIL.

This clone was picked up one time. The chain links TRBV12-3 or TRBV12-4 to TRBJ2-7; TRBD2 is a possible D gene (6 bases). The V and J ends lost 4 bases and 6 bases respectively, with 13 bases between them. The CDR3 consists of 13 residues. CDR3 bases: TGTGCCAGCAGTTCACCGGGACTTAGCGAGCAGTACTTC. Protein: CASSSPGLSEQYF.

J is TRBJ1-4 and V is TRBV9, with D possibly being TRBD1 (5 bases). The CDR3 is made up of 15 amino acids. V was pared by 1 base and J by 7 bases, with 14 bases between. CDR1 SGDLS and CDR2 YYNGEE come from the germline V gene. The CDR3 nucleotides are TGTGCCAGCAGCGTAAGAAACCAGGGTAGTGAAAAACTGTTTTTT. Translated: CASSVRNQGSEKLFF.